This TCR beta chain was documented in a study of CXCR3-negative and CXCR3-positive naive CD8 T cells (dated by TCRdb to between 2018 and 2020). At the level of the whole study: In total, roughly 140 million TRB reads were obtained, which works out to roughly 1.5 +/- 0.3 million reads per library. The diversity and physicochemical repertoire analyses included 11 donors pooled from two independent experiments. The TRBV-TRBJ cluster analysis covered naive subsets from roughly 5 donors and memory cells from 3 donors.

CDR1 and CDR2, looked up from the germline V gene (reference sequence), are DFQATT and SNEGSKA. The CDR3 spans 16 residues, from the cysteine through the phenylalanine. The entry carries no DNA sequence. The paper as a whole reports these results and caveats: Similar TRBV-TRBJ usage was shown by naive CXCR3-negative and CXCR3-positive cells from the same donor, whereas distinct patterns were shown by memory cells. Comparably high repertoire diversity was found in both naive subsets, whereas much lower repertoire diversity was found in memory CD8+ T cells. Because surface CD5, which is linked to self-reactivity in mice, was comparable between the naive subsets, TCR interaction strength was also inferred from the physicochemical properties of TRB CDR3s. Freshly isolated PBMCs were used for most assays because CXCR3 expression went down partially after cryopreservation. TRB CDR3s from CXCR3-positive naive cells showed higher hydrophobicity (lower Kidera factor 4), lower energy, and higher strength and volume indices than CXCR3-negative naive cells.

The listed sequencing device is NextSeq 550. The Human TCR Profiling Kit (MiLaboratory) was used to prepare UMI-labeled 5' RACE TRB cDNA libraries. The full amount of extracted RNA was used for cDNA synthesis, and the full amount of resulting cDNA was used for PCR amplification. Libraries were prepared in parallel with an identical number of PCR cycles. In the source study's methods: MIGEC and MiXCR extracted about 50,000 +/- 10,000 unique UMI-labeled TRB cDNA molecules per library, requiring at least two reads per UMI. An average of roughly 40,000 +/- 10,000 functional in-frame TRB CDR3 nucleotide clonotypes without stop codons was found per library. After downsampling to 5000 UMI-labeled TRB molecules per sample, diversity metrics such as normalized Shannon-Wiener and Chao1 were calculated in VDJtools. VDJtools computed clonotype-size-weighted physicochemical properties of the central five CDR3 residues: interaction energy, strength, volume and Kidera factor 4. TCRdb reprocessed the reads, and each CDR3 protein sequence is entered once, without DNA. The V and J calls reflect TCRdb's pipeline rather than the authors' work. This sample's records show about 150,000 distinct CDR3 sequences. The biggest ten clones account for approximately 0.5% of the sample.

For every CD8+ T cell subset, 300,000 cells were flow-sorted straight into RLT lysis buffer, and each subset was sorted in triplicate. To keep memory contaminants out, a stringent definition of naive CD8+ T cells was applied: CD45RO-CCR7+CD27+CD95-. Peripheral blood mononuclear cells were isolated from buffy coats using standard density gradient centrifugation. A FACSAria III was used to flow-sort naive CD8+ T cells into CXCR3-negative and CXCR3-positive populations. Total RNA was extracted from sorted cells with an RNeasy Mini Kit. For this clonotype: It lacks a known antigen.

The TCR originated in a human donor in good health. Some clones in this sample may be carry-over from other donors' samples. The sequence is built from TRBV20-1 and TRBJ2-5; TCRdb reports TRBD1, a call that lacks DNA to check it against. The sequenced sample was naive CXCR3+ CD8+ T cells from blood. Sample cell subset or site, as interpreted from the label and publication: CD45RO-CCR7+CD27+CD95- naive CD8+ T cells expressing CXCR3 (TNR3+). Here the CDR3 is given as CSAERAEGGPQATQYF.